This TCR beta chain appears in the sequencing data of a study of beta chain features in type 1 diabetes. Since all of the isolated RNA was reverse transcribed, expressed TCRB transcripts were what got sequenced. Libraries were prepared by immunoSEQ multiplex PCR; TCRdb keeps only in-frame clonotypes and omits some of them. This table has 300,000 to 400,000 clones, about 11% appearing once. The CDR3 covers 15 residues. V shed 1 base, J shed 2 bases, and the junction held 3 bases outside the gene matches. Germline V gives CDR1 SGHVS, CDR2 FNYEAQ. The sample taken for sequencing was naive CD4+ T cells from blood. This receptor was obtained from a woman aged 30 to 39 in good health. The chain combines TRBV7-6 with TRBJ2-3; TRBD2 agrees at 7 bases. CDR3 region: CASSLVTSATDTQYF. The CDR3 DNA reads TGTGCCAGCAGCTTAGTAACTAGCGCCACAGATACGCAGTATTTT.